This entry lists 30 T cell receptor beta chains sequenced from one sample in a study of OX40 agonist ivuxolimab in advanced cancers. Sequencing was performed with immunoSEQ multiplex PCR; in TCRdb, only in-frame clones are kept and a portion is missing. The sample carries about 67,000 clones, more than 75% recorded once. The source material was CD4+ or CD8+ T cells sorted from blood, sampled in a trial of the OX40 agonist ivuxolimab. The receptor source for this set is an adult with an advanced solid tumor such as melanoma, head and neck, liver or kidney cancer.

The rearrangement uses TRBV12-5 and TRBJ2-7, with D perhaps matching TRBD1 (5 bases). The CDR3 runs 13 residues. Germline lookup yields CDR1 LGHNT and CDR2 FRNRAP. Trimming stripped 0 bases from V and 6 bases from J, with 9 bases between. DNA for the CDR3: TGTGCTAGTGGTTTGGTAGGGGCGAGCGAGCAGTACTTC. Its translation: CASGLVGASEQYF.

On this clone: The junction departs from the called germline gene at one end, perhaps through a read error. The rearrangement uses TRBV11-2 and TRBJ2-7; possible D gene TRBD1, 6 bases. Per the germline V gene, CDR1 is SGHAT and CDR2 is FQNNGV. The CDR3 is 11 residues long. The CDR3 region has the DNA TGTGCCAGCAGCTTAGTACAGGGTTTGCACTTC. The encoded protein is CASSLVQGLHF.

V usage is TRBV18 and J usage is TRBJ2-5, with D unclear. CDR1 is KGHSH, CDR2 LQKENI, per germline. CDR3 length: 12 amino acids. Trimming took 2 bases from V and 5 from J, leaving 6 bases between them. The CDR3 loop is CASSPSGETQYF. CDR3 nucleotide sequence: TGTGCCAGCTCACCATCTGGGGAGACCCAGTACTTC.

The chain recombines TRBV11-3 with TRBJ2-3, with D unclear. The CDR3 is 15 amino acids. V was trimmed by 3 bases and J by 0 bases, leaving 10 bases between them. Germline-derived CDR1 and CDR2 are SGHNT and YENEEA. CDR3 protein: CASSFAGPSTDTQYF. Here the CDR3 DNA reads TGTGCCAGCAGCTTTGCAGGACCTAGCACAGATACGCAGTATTTT. The whole variable domain, filled in from reference TRBV11-3 and TRBJ2-3, reads EAGVVQSPRYKIIEKKQPVAFWCNPISGHNTLYWYLQNLGQGPELLIRYENEEAVDDSQLPKDRFSAERLKGVDSTLKIQPAELGDSAVYLCASSFAGPSTDTQYFGPGTRLTVL.

The rearrangement uses TRBV19 and TRBJ2-5; D possibly corresponds to TRBD2 (6 bases). V was cut by 7 bases and J by 5 bases, with 20 bases left in between. This CDR3 is 15 amino acids long. The germline gives CDR1 LNHDA, CDR2 SQIVND (reference sequence). CDR3 protein: CASTGGDSIRETQYF. Here the CDR3 DNA reads TGTGCCAGTACCGGTGGGGACTCCATAAGGGAGACCCAGTACTTC.

This clone showed up just once. This sample also contains other DNA sequences that code for the same CDR3. The chain is built from TRBV5-1 and TRBJ1-1, with 9 bases that match TRBD1. From germline, CDR1 is SGHRS and CDR2 YFSETQ. The CDR3 consists of 16 residues. With V trimmed by 0 bases and J by 1 base, 4 bases remained unmatched. CDR3: CASSLAPGQGNTEAFF. The CDR3 DNA reads as TGCGCCAGCAGCTTGGCCCCGGGACAGGGGAACACTGAAGCTTTCTTT.

This chain joins TRBV7-3 and TRBJ2-2; 8 nucleotides match TRBD1. Germline assignment: CDR1 SGHTA and CDR2 FQGTGA. This CDR3 is 15 amino acids long. The V and J ends lost 4 bases and 5 bases, in that order; junction bases with no gene match: 6. This CDR3 reads CASSSTGGLTGELFF. CDR3 in DNA: TGTGCCAGCAGCTCAACAGGGGGTTTGACCGGGGAGCTGTTTTTT.

The gene calls are TRBV30 and TRBJ1-6, with TRBD1 as a possible D gene (6 bases). The V and J ends lost 0 bases and 7 bases respectively, with 13 bases between them. CDR1 is GTSNPN, CDR2 SVGIG, per germline (reference sequence). CDR3 length: 15 residues. CDR3 protein: CAWSVKGTLNSPLHF. The CDR3 DNA is TGTGCCTGGAGTGTAAAGGGGACACTAAATTCACCCCTCCACTTT.

V is TRBV7-9 and J is TRBJ2-7, with TRBD2 matching over 10 bases. After removal of 6 bases from V and 5 bases from J, the junction contained 10 bases not matched to a gene. CDR3 size: 15 residues. The germline gives CDR1 SEHNR, CDR2 FQNEAQ (reference sequence). CDR3 in DNA: TGTGCCAGCAGTCTCTCCCCGGGACTAGCGCACGAGCAGTACTTC. Translated, it gives CASSLSPGLAHEQYF.

The chain is built from TRBV19 and TRBJ2-1; D is unresolved. The CDR3 totals 13 residues. Germline V gene data show CDR1 as LNHDA and CDR2 as SQIVND (reference sequence). V was cut by 0 bases and J by 6 bases, with 6 bases left in between. The CDR3 reads CASSIDPGNEQFF. As DNA, the CDR3 is TGTGCCAGTAGTATAGATCCCGGCAATGAGCAGTTCTTC.

The rearrangement joins TRBV6-5 to TRBJ2-7; 9 bases map to TRBD1. The V segment lost 6 bases and the J segment 9 bases; nucleotides outside the gene matches: 12. CDR3 length: 14 residues. Looked up from germline, CDR1 is MNHEY and CDR2 is SVGAGI. CDR3 sequence (DNA): TGTGCCAGCAGGAAACCCGGGACAGGGCTCTCGCAGTACTTC. Protein sequence: CASRKPGTGLSQYF.

This sequence joins TRBV27 and TRBJ1-5; D gene uncertain. The germline gives CDR1 MNHEY, CDR2 SMNVEV (reference sequence). The CDR3 is 16 residues long. Trimming took 0 bases from V and 3 from J, leaving 12 bases between them. Written as DNA, the CDR3 is TGTGCCAGCAGTTTATCGGCCAGGTGGAACAATCAGCCCCAGCATTTT. Translating it yields CASSLSARWNNQPQHF.

The rearrangement uses TRBV27 and TRBJ2-1; 9 nucleotides agree with TRBD2. V gave up 4 bases and J gave up 4 bases; unmatched junction bases: 5. CDR3 size: 15 residues. Germline V gives CDR1 MNHEY, CDR2 SMNVEV (reference sequence). The DNA of the CDR3 is TGTGCCAGCAGTTCGACTAGCGGAACGTACAATGAGCAGTTCTTC. Translating it yields CASSSTSGTYNEQFF.

The chain employs TRBV6-5 and TRBJ1-5, with no clear D. Germline V CDR1 and CDR2: MNHEY, SVGAGI. This CDR3 region has 13 residues. V lost 2 bases to trimming and J lost 4 bases, with 6 bases between them. The CDR3 DNA follows: TGTGCCAGCAGTTACGTAGGTAATCAGCCCCAGCATTTT. It codes for CASSYVGNQPQHF.

V and J are TRBV7-9 and TRBJ1-2; D is possibly TRBD1 (5 bases). Trimming took 3 bases from V and 6 from J, leaving 8 bases between them. This CDR3 comprises 12 residues. Germline CDR1 reads SEHNR; CDR2 reads FQNEAQ (reference sequence). The CDR3 region is CASSFGGNGYTF. The CDR3 DNA reads as TGTGCCAGCAGCTTCGGGGGTAATGGCTACACCTTC.

The rearrangement uses TRBV7-2 and TRBJ2-7; 8 positions agree with TRBD2. The germline gives CDR1 SGHTA, CDR2 FQGNSA. CDR3 size: 15 residues. The V segment lost 1 base and the J segment 2 bases; nucleotides outside the gene matches: 4. The CDR3 loop is CASSLGSGGPYEQYF. The CDR3 DNA is TGTGCCAGCAGCTTAGGATCGGGGGGGCCCTACGAGCAGTACTTC.

The CDR3 is CASSPLTSGRQFF. The DNA of the CDR3 is TGTGCCAGCTCCCCCCTAACTAGCGGGAGGCAGTTCTTC. The J gene is TRBJ2-1, the V gene TRBV18; 11 bases agree with TRBD2. Germline CDR1 KGHSH, CDR2 LQKENI. The V gene end was trimmed by 6 bases and the J gene end by 12 bases; junction bases not matched to a gene: 7. CDR3 length: 13 residues.

This clone was counted a single time. The chain uses TRBV30 and TRBJ1-6; no clear D gene. This CDR3 comprises 13 residues. Germline V lookup: CDR1 GTSNPN, CDR2 SVGIG (reference sequence). V was clipped by 0 bases and J by 10 bases, with 10 bases between them. The CDR3 here is CAWSVSSSSPLHF. The CDR3 DNA is TGTGCCTGGAGTGTATCCTCTTCGTCACCCCTCCACTTT.

This chain uses TRBV6-1 with TRBJ2-7; D is ambiguous. CDR1 is MNHNS and CDR2 is SASEGT in the germline V gene. The CDR3 loop spans 12 amino acids. V was cut by 1 base and J by 3 bases, with 4 bases left in between. The CDR3 loop reads CASSEVGYEQYF. CDR3 DNA sequence: TGTGCCAGCAGTGAAGTGGGCTACGAGCAGTACTTC.

The chain uses TRBV28 and TRBJ1-6; TRBD1 is a possible D gene (5 bases). The V end lost 8 bases, the J end lost 9 bases, and 11 bases lay between the germline ends. Germline CDR1 and CDR2: MDHEN and SYDVKM. This CDR3 contains 12 residues. The CDR3 coding sequence is TGTGCCAGCGACAGTCTGGGTTCACCCCTCCACTTT. Amino acids: CASDSLGSPLHF.

V gene TRBV19 combines with J gene TRBJ1-4; D is undetermined. The CDR3 sequence is 14 residues long. In germline, CDR1 is LNHDA, CDR2 SQIVND (reference sequence). V gave up 3 bases and J gave up 8 bases, with 13 bases separating them. This CDR3 is CASSILGRWEKLFF. The CDR3, as DNA: TGTGCCAGTAGTATCTTGGGAAGATGGGAAAAACTGTTTTTT.

The chain has TRBV5-1 and TRBJ2-3, with TRBD1 matching 10 bases. The CDR3 length is 15 residues. Germline loops: CDR1 SGHRS, CDR2 YFSETQ. V lost 0 bases, J lost 4 bases, and 2 bases stayed unmatched. In DNA form, the CDR3 reads TGCGCCAGCAGCTTGGTCGGACAGGGGGCAGATACGCAGTATTTT. Its translation: CASSLVGQGADTQYF.

The rearrangement joins TRBV30 to TRBJ2-7; D gene unclear. Germline loops: CDR1 GTSNPN, CDR2 SVGIG (reference sequence). This CDR3 spans 11 amino acids. V was pared by 2 bases and J by 3 bases, with 5 bases between. Here the CDR3 reads CAWSFSYEQYF. For the CDR3, the DNA is TGTGCCTGGAGTTTTAGCTACGAGCAGTACTTC. The full variable domain, completed using reference TRBV30 and TRBJ2-7, is SQTIHQWPATLVQPVGSPLSLECTVEGTSNPNLYWYRQAAGRGLQLLFYSVGIGQISSEVPQNLSASRPQDRQFILSSKKLLLSDSGFYLCAWSFSYEQYFGPGTRLTVT.

The rearrangement links TRBV5-4 to TRBJ2-1, with D possibly being TRBD1 (6 bases). The germline V and J ends were trimmed by 0 bases and 8 bases, with 12 bases remaining between them. This CDR3 region has 14 residues. Germline V gene data show CDR1 as SGHNT and CDR2 as YYREEE (reference sequence). Written as DNA, the CDR3 is TGTGCCAGCAGCTTGGAACAGGGTCGGGATGAGCAGTTCTTC. Its protein is CASSLEQGRDEQFF.

The chain couples TRBV19 to TRBJ1-1, with a possible D match to TRBD1 (5 bases). CDR1 and CDR2 (germline): LNHDA, SQIVND (reference sequence). The ends were cut back, 5 bases at V and 0 bases at J, with 10 bases in the middle. The CDR3 is 14 residues long. The CDR3 reads CASSPAGVNTEAFF. Here the CDR3 DNA reads TGTGCCAGTAGTCCGGCGGGGGTGAACACTGAAGCTTTCTTT.

This chain joins TRBV7-3 and TRBJ2-1; 7 bases agree with TRBD2. V lost 1 base and J lost 0; bases outside the gene matches: 6. The CDR3 is 17 amino acids. Looked up from germline, CDR1 is SGHTA and CDR2 is FQGTGA. The CDR3 is CASSLKGGGSSYNEQFF. The CDR3 DNA is TGTGCCAGCAGCTTAAAGGGCGGCGGGAGCTCCTACAATGAGCAGTTCTTC.

The rearrangement uses TRBV29-1 and TRBJ2-1; D could derive from TRBD1 or TRBD2 (5 bases each). The germline V and J ends were trimmed by 7 bases and 8 bases, with 12 bases remaining between them. Germline values: CDR1 SQVTM, CDR2 ANQGSEA. The CDR3 sequence is 11 residues long. CDR3 bases: TGCAGCGCGGGACCAAGGGATGAGCAGTTCTTC. It yields the protein CSAGPRDEQFF.

This chain uses TRBV5-6 with TRBJ1-5, with 7 nucleotides matching TRBD1. The CDR3 is 15 residues long. Trimming at V came to 1 base and at J to 5 bases, leaving 6 bases not matched to a gene. Germline V gene lookup returns CDR1 SGHDT and CDR2 YYEEEE. The CDR3 reads CASSLTDRVDQPQHF. The CDR3 coding sequence is TGTGCCAGCAGCTTGACCGACAGGGTTGATCAGCCCCAGCATTTT.

This clone has more than one count but fewer than ten. The chain combines TRBV5-6 with TRBJ2-3; D call uncertain. The V end lost 5 bases, the J end lost 6 bases, and 7 bases lay between the germline ends. The CDR3 covers 11 residues. The germline V gene has CDR1 SGHDT and CDR2 YYEEEE. Written as DNA, the CDR3 is TGTGCCAGCAGTTCACGTGATACGCAGTATTTT. This codes for CASSSRDTQYF.

In DNA, the CDR3 is TGTGCCAGCTCACCACCGACAGGGAATCAAATGAACACTGAAGCTTTCTTT. This sequence encodes CASSPPTGNQMNTEAFF. The V call is TRBV18, the J call TRBJ1-1, with 7 nucleotides matching TRBD1. The J segment lost 0 bases and the V segment lost 0 bases, leaving 7 bases of the junction unmatched. The CDR3 is 17 residues long. Germline V CDR1 and CDR2: KGHSH, LQKENI.